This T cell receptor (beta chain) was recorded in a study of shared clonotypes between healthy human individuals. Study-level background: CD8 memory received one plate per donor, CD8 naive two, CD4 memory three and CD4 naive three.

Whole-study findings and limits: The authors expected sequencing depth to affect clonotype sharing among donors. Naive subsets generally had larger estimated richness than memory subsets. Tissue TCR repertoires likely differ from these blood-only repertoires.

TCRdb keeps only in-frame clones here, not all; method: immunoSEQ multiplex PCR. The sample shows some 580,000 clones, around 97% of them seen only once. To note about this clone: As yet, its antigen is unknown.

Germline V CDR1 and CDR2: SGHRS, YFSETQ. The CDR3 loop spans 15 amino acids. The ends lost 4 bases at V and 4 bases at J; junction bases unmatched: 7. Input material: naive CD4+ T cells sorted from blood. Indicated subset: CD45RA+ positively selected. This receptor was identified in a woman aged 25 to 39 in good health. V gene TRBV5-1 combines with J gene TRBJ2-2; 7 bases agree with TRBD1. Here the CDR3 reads CASSGTALSTGELFF. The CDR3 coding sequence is TGCGCCAGCAGCGGGACAGCTCTATCCACCGGGGAGCTGTTTTTT.